The clone carrying this T cell receptor (beta chain) was observed a few times. The antigen is not known. The sample is drawn from a study of beta chain features in type 1 diabetes. Study in general: Comparable age, gender and cell yields were observed in patients relative to healthy donors. General study points: The study found fewer insertions and more deletions at VDJ junctions in type 1 diabetes patients.

V lost 5 bases and J lost 5; bases outside the gene matches: 0. This CDR3 has 10 residues. Germline lookup yields CDR1 DFQATT and CDR2 SNEGSKA (reference sequence). The authors sorted CD4+ naive, central memory, regulatory and stem cell-like memory cells via CD45RO/CCR7/CD25/CD127/CD95/CD27. The investigators reverse transcribed all of the isolated RNA, so they sequenced expressed TCRB transcripts. Naive, central memory and regulatory T cell samples came to a mean of roughly 3.6 million reads. Sequencing used immunoSEQ multiplex PCR; TCRdb keeps in-frame clones, though not all of them. The profile covers about 360,000 clones, with 10% to 15% appearing a single time and approximately 0.015% taken by the ten largest.

The chain uses TRBV20-1 and TRBJ2-7, with 7 bases that match TRBD2. Sequencing was done on a sample of naive CD4+ T cells from blood. This receptor was taken from a man aged 18 to 29 in good health. CDR3 nucleotide sequence: TGCAGTGCTGCGGGGGACGAGCAGTACTTC. It translates to CSAAGDEQYF.